A single sample is the source of the 19 T cell receptor beta chains below, sequenced in a study of cytomegalovirus exposure and HLA in healthy donors (dated by TCRdb to about 2017). Preparation of the library involved the immunoSEQ multiplex PCR assay. For the multiplex PCR, a mixture combining 60 forward primers for TCR Vbeta segments and 13 reverse primers for TCR Jbeta segments was used. TCRdb's version of the immuneACCESS table is confined to in-frame rearrangements and falls short of the full clone set. An unresolved V gene accounts for under half of the shortfall where checked; the remainder is of unknown origin. In all, the sample holds 100,000 to 150,000 clones, and approximately 87% of those were seen once. Around 20% of the sample is taken by the ten largest. Sequencing input: PBMCs. The receptors stem from a man aged 18-30 years in good health and CMV-seropositive.

V gene TRBV11-2 combines with J gene TRBJ1-2, with D maybe TRBD1 (6 bases). Germline CDR1 SGHAT, CDR2 FQNNGV. CDR3 size: 12 residues. V was clipped by 8 bases and J by 10 bases, with 17 bases between them. The CDR3: CASRGHLWDYTF. CDR3 in DNA: TGTGCCAGCCGGGGACACCTCTGGGACTACACCTTC.

The chain recombines TRBV7-2 with TRBJ1-1; a weak D match, TRBD1 (6 bases). V lost 4 bases and J lost 4, with 19 bases in between. Germline V CDR1 and CDR2: SGHTA, FQGNSA. CDR3 size: 16 residues. The CDR3: CASSSRTVFVSTEAFF. In DNA form, the CDR3 reads TGTGCCAGCAGCTCTCGGACAGTATTCGTTTCCACTGAAGCTTTCTTT.

DNA for the CDR3: TGTGCCAGCAGTACCTCCTCCAAGGGGGCCAAAAACATTCAGTACTTC. The encoded protein is CASSTSSKGAKNIQYF. V is TRBV28 and J is TRBJ2-4, with D perhaps TRBD1 (5 bases). Germline CDR1 reads MDHEN; CDR2 reads SYDVKM. V dropped 5 bases and J dropped 1 base, with 15 bases sitting between them. This CDR3 contains 16 residues.

The rearrangement links TRBV7-9 to TRBJ2-3; 12 nucleotides line up with TRBD2. V trimming: 4 bases; J trimming: 4 bases; junction bases outside the gene matches: 12. Germline-derived CDR1 and CDR2 are SEHNR and FQNEAQ (reference sequence). The CDR3 consists of 18 residues. This CDR3 reads CASSSGTDGLAGSDTQYF. Here the CDR3 DNA reads TGTGCCAGCAGCTCCGGGACCGATGGACTAGCGGGGTCAGATACGCAGTATTTT.

The chain has TRBV6-5 and TRBJ1-1; possibly TRBD1 for D (5 bases). The CDR3 has 13 residues. V was shortened by 8 bases and J by 0 bases, with 10 bases between the two germline ends. Germline loops: CDR1 MNHEY, CDR2 SVGAGI. The CDR3 nucleotides read TGTGCCAGCCTACTCAGGGTGAACACTGAAGCTTTCTTT. Translation gives CASLLRVNTEAFF.

The genes are TRBV28 and TRBJ1-6; D ambiguous. Germline CDR1 and CDR2: MDHEN and SYDVKM. The CDR3 has 13 amino acids. The germline V and J ends were trimmed by 3 bases and 8 bases, with 8 bases remaining between them. The CDR3: CASSLGGHSPLHF. CDR3 DNA sequence: TGTGCCAGCAGTTTGGGAGGGCATTCACCCCTCCACTTT.

This chain uses TRBV4-2 with TRBJ2-5; perhaps TRBD1 as D (5 bases). The CDR3 totals 16 residues. Germline CDR1 reads LGHNA; CDR2 reads YNFKEQ. Between the trimmed V and J ends, which lost 0 bases and 1 base, there was a span of 12 bases. The CDR3 DNA is TGTGCCAGCAGCCAAGATTTCAGGGTGTCCCAAGAGACCCAGTACTTC. Its translation: CASSQDFRVSQETQYF.

V gene TRBV10-2 combines with J gene TRBJ2-1; 10 nucleotides line up with TRBD2. Looked up from germline, CDR1 is WSHSY and CDR2 is SAAADI. V dropped 8 bases and J dropped 5; count of bases not matched to a gene: 6. This CDR3 is 14 amino acids long. CDR3 residues: CASGLADGNNEQFF. The CDR3 region has the DNA TGCGCCAGCGGACTAGCGGACGGAAACAATGAGCAGTTCTTC.

The genes are TRBV27 and TRBJ2-1, with 8 bases aligning to TRBD1. The V gene's germline CDR1 is MNHEY and CDR2 SMNVEV (reference sequence). The ends lost 2 bases at V and 0 bases at J; junction bases unmatched: 9. The CDR3 extends over 18 amino acids. The CDR3 nucleotides are TGTGCCAGCAGTTTAAGATCAGGACAGGGTACCTCCTACAATGAGCAGTTCTTC. Translation gives CASSLRSGQGTSYNEQFF.

This clone was counted between two and nine times. The chain has TRBV10-1 and TRBJ2-5; 7 bases match TRBD2. With V trimmed by 6 bases and J by 7 bases, 8 bases remained unmatched. The CDR3 consists of 13 residues. In germline, CDR1 is WNHNN, CDR2 SYGVQD (reference sequence). The CDR3 loop reads CASSPDPGGTQYF. In DNA, the CDR3 is TGCGCCAGCAGCCCGGACCCGGGGGGGACCCAGTACTTC.

V usage is TRBV7-9 and J usage is TRBJ1-5; D might be TRBD1 (5 bases). The V end lost 3 bases, the J end lost 6 bases, and 6 bases lay between the germline ends. The germline V gene has CDR1 SEHNR and CDR2 FQNEAQ (reference sequence). This CDR3 contains 12 residues. The CDR3 DNA reads as TGTGCCAGCAGCTTCCAGGGTCAGCCCCAGCATTTT. It codes for CASSFQGQPQHF.

This clone was observed a single time. The chain combines TRBV10-1 with TRBJ2-7; TRBD2 matches 11 bases. This CDR3 is built from 16 residues. Germline loops: CDR1 WNHNN, CDR2 SYGVQD (reference sequence). The V segment lost 2 bases and the J segment 3 bases; nucleotides outside the gene matches: 6. The CDR3 is CASSEPTLAGDYEQYF. CDR3 nucleotide sequence: TGCGCCAGCAGTGAGCCGACACTAGCGGGGGACTACGAGCAGTACTTC.

This clone was seen more than once but under ten times. The CDR3 bases are TGTGCCAGCAGCCAAGAAAGCCTTGACAATGAGCAGTTCTTC. Translating it yields CASSQESLDNEQFF. The chain joins TRBV4-2 to TRBJ2-1; D is ambiguous. Germline CDR1 and CDR2: LGHNA and YNFKEQ. Trimming took 0 bases from V and 5 from J, leaving 8 bases between them. The CDR3 is 14 amino acids.

Only a few counts were recorded for this clone. The V gene is TRBV5-6, the J gene TRBJ2-3; D is perhaps TRBD1 (5 bases). V shed 5 bases and J shed 4 bases, with 14 bases lying between them. The V gene's germline CDR1 is SGHDT and CDR2 YYEEEE. There are 14 residues in the CDR3. CDR3 nucleotides: TGTGCCAGCAGGGCTGACAGAATACCAGATACGCAGTATTTT. Protein: CASRADRIPDTQYF.

J is TRBJ1-4 and V is TRBV28; D gene uncertain. V lost 2 bases, J lost 2 bases, and 15 bases lay in between. This CDR3 has 17 residues. The germline gives CDR1 MDHEN, CDR2 SYDVKM. DNA of the CDR3: TGTGCCAGCAGTTTAGGAGGGAGCGGTCCGACTAATGAAAAACTGTTTTTT. Its translation: CASSLGGSGPTNEKLFF. Supplemented by reference TRBV28 and TRBJ1-4, the full variable domain reads DVKVTQSSRYLVKRTGEKVFLECVQDMDHENMFWYRQDPGLGLRLIYFSYDVKMKEKGDIPEGYSVSREKKERFSLILESASTNQTSMYLCASSLGGSGPTNEKLFFGSGTQLSVL.

A note on this clone: Additional DNA sequences in this sample encode the identical CDR3. This chain joins TRBV5-1 and TRBJ1-5, with TRBD1 matching over 9 bases. This CDR3 is 14 amino acids long. Germline lookup yields CDR1 SGHRS and CDR2 YFSETQ. After removal of 0 bases from V and 5 bases from J, the junction contained 0 bases not matched to a gene. CDR3 sequence reads: CASSLGTGDQPQHF. The CDR3 DNA sequence: TGCGCCAGCAGCTTGGGGACAGGGGATCAGCCCCAGCATTTT.

The chain joins TRBV10-3 to TRBJ2-5; weak D call: TRBD1 (5 bases). Trimming removed 10 bases at V and 2 bases at J, with 11 bases between. The CDR3 sequence is 12 residues long. Germline loops: CDR1 ENHRY, CDR2 SYGVKD. CDR3: CATTGGQETQYF. The CDR3, as DNA: TGTGCCACTACAGGCGGTCAAGAGACCCAGTACTTC.

The J gene is TRBJ2-2, the V gene TRBV5-4; D is unresolved. Trimming shortened V by 0 bases and J by 0 bases, and 9 bases separated the two germline ends. The CDR3 spans 16 residues. Germline assignment: CDR1 SGHNT and CDR2 YYREEE (reference sequence). CDR3 residues: CASSLVSVANTGELFF. The CDR3 nucleotides are TGTGCCAGCAGCTTGGTTTCAGTCGCGAACACCGGGGAGCTGTTTTTT.

Concerning this clone itself: This specimen includes other DNA sequences encoding the same CDR3. The chain uses TRBV28 and TRBJ2-5; 10 nucleotides line up with TRBD2. The CDR3 spans 17 residues. J gave up 0 bases and V 5 bases, and 9 bases lay outside the gene matches. Per germline, CDR1 MDHEN and CDR2 SYDVKM. Here the CDR3 DNA reads TGTGCCAGCAGTCTCATTACTAGCGGGGCCTACCAAGAGACCCAGTACTTC. Translating it yields CASSLITSGAYQETQYF.